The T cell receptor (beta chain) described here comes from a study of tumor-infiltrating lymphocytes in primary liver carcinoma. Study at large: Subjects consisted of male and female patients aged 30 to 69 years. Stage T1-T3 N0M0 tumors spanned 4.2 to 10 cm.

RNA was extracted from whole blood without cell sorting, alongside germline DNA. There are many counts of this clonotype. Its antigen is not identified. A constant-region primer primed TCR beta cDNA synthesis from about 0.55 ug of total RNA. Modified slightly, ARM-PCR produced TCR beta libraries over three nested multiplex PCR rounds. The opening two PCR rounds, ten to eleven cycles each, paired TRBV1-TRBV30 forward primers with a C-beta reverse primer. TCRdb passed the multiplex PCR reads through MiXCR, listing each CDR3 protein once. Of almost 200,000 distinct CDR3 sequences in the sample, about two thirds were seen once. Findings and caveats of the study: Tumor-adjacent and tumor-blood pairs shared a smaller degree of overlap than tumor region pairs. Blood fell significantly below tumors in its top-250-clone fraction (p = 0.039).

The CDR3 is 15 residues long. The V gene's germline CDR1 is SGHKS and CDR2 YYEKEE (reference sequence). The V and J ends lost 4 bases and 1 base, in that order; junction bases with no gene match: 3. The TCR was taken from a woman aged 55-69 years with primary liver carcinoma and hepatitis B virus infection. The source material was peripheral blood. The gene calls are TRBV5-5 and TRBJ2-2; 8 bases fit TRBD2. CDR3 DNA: TGTGCCAGCAGCCCCGGGGGGGGGAACACCGGGGAGCTGTTTTTT. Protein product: CASSPGGGNTGELFF.